This T cell receptor beta chain derives from a study of T cell clonality in common variable immunodeficiency. Sequencing input was equivalent genomic DNA from CVID and controls. Produced via immunoSEQ multiplex PCR; TCRdb's table is partial and in-frame only. Sampling found approximately 42,000 clones, none seen once. This clone was counted at least ten times. Sample: peripheral blood mononuclear cells. This clonotype was obtained from a person aged 18 to 75 in good health.

Here the CDR3 reads CSARRAVPQGDEQFF. The sequenced part of the CDR3 DNA is TGCAGTGCTAGAAGGGCCGTCCCCCAGGGCGATGAG. The chain recombines TRBV20-1 with TRBJ2-1, with a weak D call TRBD1 (5 bases). The read gets to within 3 residues of the CDR3 end, and the germline J gene fills in the rest. Germline CDR1 and CDR2: DFQATT and SNEGSKA (reference sequence). With 2 bases removed from V and 8 bases from J, the gap between germline ends came to 19 bases. The CDR3 extends over 15 amino acids.